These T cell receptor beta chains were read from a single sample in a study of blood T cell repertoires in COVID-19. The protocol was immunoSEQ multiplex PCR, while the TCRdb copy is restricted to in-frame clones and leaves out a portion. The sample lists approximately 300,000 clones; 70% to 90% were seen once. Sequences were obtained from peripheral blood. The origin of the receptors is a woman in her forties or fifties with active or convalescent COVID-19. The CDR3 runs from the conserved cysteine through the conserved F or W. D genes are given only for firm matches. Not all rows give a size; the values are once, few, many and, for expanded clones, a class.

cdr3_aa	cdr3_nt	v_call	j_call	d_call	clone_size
CASSPGLAGGEQETQYF	TGTGCCAGCAGCCCGGGACTAGCGGGAGGGGAACAAGAGACCCAGTACTTC	TRBV5-4	TRBJ2-5	TRBD2	once
CATSRVLFGTIQETQYF	TGTGCCACCAGCAGAGTGCTATTCGGGACAATCCAAGAGACCCAGTACTTC	TRBV15	TRBJ2-5	-	-
CASSERTGRYGYTF	TGTGCCAGCAGTGAACGGACAGGGCGGTATGGCTACACCTTC	TRBV2	TRBJ1-2	TRBD1	-
CASSVLFGIGDEQFF	TGTGCCAGCAGCGTATTGTTCGGGATCGGGGATGAGCAGTTCTTC	TRBV9	TRBJ2-1	-	-
CASSPRGHRNYGYTF	TGTGCCAGCTCACCAAGGGGACACAGAAACTATGGCTACACCTTC	TRBV18	TRBJ1-2	-	-
CASSSDAPGQGFYEQYF	TGTGCCAGCAGCTCTGATGCTCCAGGACAGGGGTTCTACGAGCAGTACTTC	TRBV5-4	TRBJ2-7	TRBD1	-
CASSFNNRLAGAGNEQFF	TGCGCCAGCAGTTTTAATAACCGACTAGCGGGAGCGGGAAATGAGCAGTTCTTC	TRBV23-1	TRBJ2-1	TRBD2	-
CASSLEASGPQFF	TGTGCCAGCAGCTTAGAGGCTAGCGGGCCCCAGTTCTTC	TRBV11-2	TRBJ2-1	TRBD2	-
CASSEQGYGYTF	TGTGCCAGCAGTGAGCAGGGCTATGGCTACACCTTC	TRBV6-6	TRBJ1-2	-	-
CASSAKLQTVSGNTIYF	TGTGCCAGCTCAGCGAAACTACAGACAGTCTCTGGAAACACCATATATTTT	TRBV18	TRBJ1-3	-	-
CASSWSGGIGDNQPQHF	TGTGCCAGCAGCTGGTCAGGGGGGATCGGTGACAATCAGCCCCAGCATTTT	TRBV7-9	TRBJ1-5	TRBD1	-
CASSGTSGTSYEQYF	TGTGCCAGCAGCGGGACTAGCGGAACCTCCTACGAGCAGTACTTC	TRBV2	TRBJ2-7	TRBD2	-
CASSFTGTGELFF	TGTGCCAGCAGTTTTACAGGGACCGGGGAGCTGTTTTTT	TRBV12-3/TRBV12-4	TRBJ2-2	-	-
CASIPTGLGGYTF	TGTGCCAGTATTCCAACGGGGTTGGGAGGCTACACCTTC	TRBV19	TRBJ1-2	-	-
CASSLSGTSGSANEQFF	TGCGCCAGCAGTCTGTCCGGGACTAGCGGGAGTGCCAATGAGCAGTTCTTC	TRBV5-1	TRBJ2-1	TRBD2	-
CASSQSLRGGAGSSYNEQFF	TGCGCCAGCAGTCAATCGCTGAGGGGAGGAGCGGGGAGCTCCTACAATGAGCAGTTCTTC	TRBV23-1	TRBJ2-1	TRBD2	once
CSVAWSSYNEQFF	TGCAGCGTTGCCTGGAGCTCCTACAATGAGCAGTTCTTC	TRBV29-1	TRBJ2-1	-	few
CASRRETEAFF	TGTGCCAGCAGGCGGGAGACTGAAGCTTTCTTT	TRBV28	TRBJ1-1	-	-
CASSLSGTTEAFF	TGTGCCAGCAGTTTAAGTGGCACCACTGAAGCTTTCTTT	TRBV28	TRBJ1-1	-	-
CASSFLDRVYGYTF	TGTGCCAGTAGTTTCCTGGACAGGGTTTATGGCTACACCTTC	TRBV19	TRBJ1-2	TRBD1	-
CASSGTGGSPLHF	TGTGCCAGCAGTGGGACAGGAGGTTCACCCCTCCACTTT	TRBV12-3/TRBV12-4	TRBJ1-6	TRBD1	few
CASSVITVRESSFF	TGTGCCAGCAGTGTTATAACCGTGAGGGAGAGCAGCTTCTTC	TRBV2	TRBJ2-1	-	-
CSVETGTNTEAFF	TGCAGCGTTGAAACAGGGACGAACACTGAAGCTTTCTTT	TRBV29-1	TRBJ1-1	-	-
CASSQGSGGYEQYF	TGTGCCAGCTCACAGGGCTCGGGGGGATACGAGCAGTACTTC	TRBV18	TRBJ2-7	TRBD2	-
CASNQRTLSYEQYF	TGTGCCAGCAACCAAAGGACTCTCTCCTACGAGCAGTACTTC	TRBV2	TRBJ2-7	-	few
CASSPVEGTSNSPLHF	TGTGCCAGCAGCCCGGTGGAGGGGACCTCTAATTCACCCCTCCACTTT	TRBV27	TRBJ1-6	-	-
CSVLTGNTGELFF	TGCAGCGTCTTGACAGGAAACACCGGGGAGCTGTTTTTT	TRBV29-1	TRBJ2-2	-	once
CSVQGDTEAFF	TGCAGCGTACAGGGGGACACTGAAGCTTTCTTT	TRBV29-1	TRBJ1-1	TRBD1	-
CASSLRTGRNTEAFF	TGTGCCAGCAGCCTTCGGACAGGGCGGAACACTGAAGCTTTCTTT	TRBV14	TRBJ1-1	TRBD1	-
CASSMGQGLPDTQYF	TGTGCCAGTAGTATGGGACAGGGGTTGCCAGATACGCAGTATTTT	TRBV19	TRBJ2-3	TRBD1	-
CAWSYRSSNSPLHF	TGTGCCTGGAGTTACAGGAGTTCAAATTCACCCCTCCACTTT	TRBV30	TRBJ1-6	-	once
CASSPNFNEQFF	TGTGCCAGCAGCCCTAATTTCAATGAGCAGTTCTTC	TRBV3-1/TRBV3-2	TRBJ2-1	-	-
CASRPGQDTEAFF	TGCGCCAGCAGACCAGGACAGGACACTGAAGCTTTCTTT	TRBV5-1	TRBJ1-1	TRBD1	-
CASRGGDDEQYF	TGTGCCTCGCGGGGGGGTGACGACGAGCAGTACTTC	TRBV12-3/TRBV12-4	TRBJ2-7	TRBD2	-
CASRSLGGGRTEAFF	TGTGCCAGTAGATCCCTGGGGGGAGGAAGGACTGAAGCTTTCTTT	TRBV19	TRBJ1-1	-	-
CASSLTDGTGAYEQYF	TGTGCCAGCAGTTTAACGGATGGGACAGGCGCCTACGAGCAGTACTTC	TRBV6-2/TRBV6-3	TRBJ2-7	TRBD1	-
CASSTGLGGDYNEQFF	TGTGCCAGCAGCACCGGACTGGGGGGAGACTACAATGAGCAGTTCTTC	TRBV7-2	TRBJ2-1	-	-
CASDPRDRGQRAGNTIYF	TGTGCCAGTGATCCCCGGGACAGGGGGCAGAGGGCTGGAAACACCATATATTTT	TRBV7-9	TRBJ1-3	TRBD1	once
CAWDGLAGGFDEQFF	TGTGCCTGGGACGGACTAGCGGGAGGGTTCGATGAGCAGTTCTTC	TRBV30	TRBJ2-1	TRBD2	-
CASSFNRGYHEQYF	TGTGCCAGCAGCTTTAACAGGGGTTATCACGAGCAGTACTTC	TRBV13	TRBJ2-7	TRBD1	-
CASSLPGNRATGELFF	TGTGCCAGCAGCTTGCCGGGAAATAGGGCCACCGGGGAGCTGTTTTTT	TRBV5-4	TRBJ2-2	-	-
CASTTTGGSYEQYF	TGCGCCAGCACCACGACAGGGGGCTCCTACGAGCAGTACTTC	TRBV5-1	TRBJ2-7	TRBD1	-
CASSAGQGNEQFF	TGTGCCAGCAGCGCCGGGCAGGGCAATGAGCAGTTCTTC	TRBV7-2	TRBJ2-1	-	-